A single sample gave rise to the 25 T cell receptor beta chains below, sequenced in a study of T cell responses to AZD1222 COVID-19 vaccine. The repertoire was sequenced with immunoSEQ multiplex PCR; TCRdb's copy has only in-frame clones and lacks some. Counted here are 90,000 to 100,000 clones, around 89% occurring once; the ten biggest clones make up about 3%. Material: peripheral blood, obtained on day 0 of AZD1222 vaccination. These receptors came from an adult in good health.

The CDR3 is CASSVDTGSGELFF. The CDR3 DNA sequence: TGTGCCAGCAGCGTAGATACGGGGTCCGGGGAGCTGTTTTTT. The rearrangement links TRBV9 to TRBJ2-2; D may be TRBD2 (5 bases). This CDR3 region has 14 residues. Germline V CDR1 and CDR2: SGDLS, YYNGEE. The V end lost 0 bases, the J end lost 6 bases, and 9 bases lay between the germline ends.

This clone appeared once. J is TRBJ2-3 and V is TRBV5-1; 7 bases agree with TRBD2. Germline CDR1 and CDR2: SGHRS and YFSETQ. With 0 bases clipped from V and 5 bases from J, the junction kept 6 bases outside the gene matches. This CDR3 spans 15 amino acids. CDR3 protein: CASSLVSGEEDTQYF. The CDR3 DNA sequence: TGCGCCAGCAGCTTGGTAAGCGGGGAGGAAGATACGCAGTATTTT.

The chain is built from TRBV5-4 and TRBJ2-7; D unclear. The CDR3 extends over 14 amino acids. CDR1 and CDR2 (germline): SGHNT, YYREEE (reference sequence). Trimming removed 0 bases at V and 2 bases at J, with 9 bases between. CDR3 in amino acids: CASSLEPQTYEQYF. CDR3 DNA sequence: TGTGCCAGCAGCTTGGAGCCACAGACCTACGAGCAGTACTTC.

This rearrangement joins TRBV10-1 to TRBJ2-3; perhaps D is TRBD1 or TRBD2 (5 bases each). Per the germline V gene, CDR1 is WNHNN and CDR2 is SYGVQD (reference sequence). CDR3 length: 15 amino acids. The V end lost 2 bases, the J end lost 2 bases, and 11 bases lay between the germline ends. The DNA of the CDR3 is TGCGCCAGCAGTGAGGGTAGGGGACCCACAGATACGCAGTATTTT. This gives the protein CASSEGRGPTDTQYF.

J is TRBJ2-7 and V is TRBV4-1; 7 bases are a match to TRBD2. This CDR3 is built from 19 residues. The ends lost 2 bases at V and 2 bases at J; junction bases unmatched: 18. CDR1 is MGHRA and CDR2 is YSYEKL in the germline V gene. The CDR3 region is CASSQFLLWRRERAYEQYF. In nucleotides, the CDR3 is TGCGCCAGCAGCCAATTTCTCTTGTGGCGGCGGGAGAGGGCCTACGAGCAGTACTTC.

CDR3 region: CAWKPIHSYNEQFF. The CDR3 bases are TGTGCCTGGAAACCTATCCATTCCTACAATGAGCAGTTCTTC. The chain carries TRBV30 and TRBJ2-1; D gene unclear. Trimming took 4 bases from V and 1 from J, leaving 11 bases between them. The CDR3 contains 14 residues. Germline V lookup: CDR1 GTSNPN, CDR2 SVGIG (reference sequence). The full variable domain, with the rest looked up from reference TRBV30 and TRBJ2-1, is SQTIHQWPATLVQPVGSPLSLECTVEGTSNPNLYWYRQAAGRGLQLLFYSVGIGQISSEVPQNLSASRPQDRQFILSSKKLLLSDSGFYLCAWKPIHSYNEQFFGPGTRLTVL.

CDR3: CASSTRTENTEAFF. CDR3 DNA: TGCGCCAGCAGCACGAGGACAGAGAACACTGAAGCTTTCTTT. This chain uses TRBV5-1 with TRBJ1-1; tentatively, D is TRBD1 (6 bases). CDR1 SGHRS and CDR2 YFSETQ come from the germline V gene. The CDR3 extends over 14 amino acids. V gave up 4 bases and J gave up 1 base, with 11 bases separating them.

The rearrangement joins TRBV5-1 to TRBJ2-5; D is uncertain. The V gene lost 4 bases and the J gene lost 0 bases, with 4 bases spanning the gap. The CDR3 contains 12 residues. CDR1 is SGHRS, CDR2 YFSETQ, per germline. The CDR3 protein is CASSTDQETQYF. The CDR3 coding sequence is TGCGCCAGCAGCACAGACCAAGAGACCCAGTACTTC.

The count of this clone is one. The rearrangement uses TRBV11-2 and TRBJ1-1; tentatively, D is TRBD1 (6 bases). This CDR3 is 17 amino acids long. The germline V gene encodes CDR1 SGHAT and CDR2 FQNNGV. Trimming removed 2 bases from V and 1 base from J, with 17 bases in between. CDR3 DNA: TGTGCCAGCAGCTTATTCAGAATTCGGGACAAGAACACTGAAGCTTTCTTT. It is translated as CASSLFRIRDKNTEAFF. The variable domain in full, completed from reference TRBV11-2 and TRBJ1-1, reads EAGVAQSPRYKIIEKRQSVAFWCNPISGHATLYWYQQILGQGPKLLIQFQNNGVVDDSQLPKDRFSAERLKGVDSTLKIQPAKLEDSAVYLCASSLFRIRDKNTEAFFGQGTRLTVV.

The rearrangement joins TRBV6-6 to TRBJ1-1, with D perhaps TRBD1 (6 bases). Germline CDR1 and CDR2: MNHNY and SVGAGI (reference sequence). Trimming shortened V by 0 bases and J by 0 bases, and 8 bases separated the two germline ends. The length of the CDR3 is 15 residues. The CDR3 sequence is CASSYSQGMNTEAFF. CDR3 coding DNA: TGTGCCAGCAGTTACTCTCAGGGGATGAACACTGAAGCTTTCTTT.

This clone was detected only a few times. The chain uses TRBV24-1 and TRBJ2-5; 11 bases map to TRBD1. Trimming took 3 bases from V and 5 from J; bases not matched to a gene: 10. The germline V gene encodes CDR1 KGHDR and CDR2 SFDVKD. The CDR3 is made up of 17 amino acids. This chain's CDR3 is CATSDADRGRLIETQYF. The DNA for the CDR3 is TGTGCCACCAGTGATGCGGACAGGGGGCGCTTAATTGAGACCCAGTACTTC.

This clone was seen more than once but under ten times. The rearrangement uses TRBV18 and TRBJ1-2, with D hard to call. The CDR3 spans 14 residues. Germline V gene data show CDR1 as KGHSH and CDR2 as LQKENI. The germline V and J ends were trimmed by 0 bases and 4 bases, with 9 bases remaining between them. Here the CDR3 DNA reads TGTGCCAGCTCACCACCGGGAGATCCCTATGGCTACACCTTC. Translated, it gives CASSPPGDPYGYTF.

The rearrangement uses TRBV27 and TRBJ1-1, with no clear D. Germline CDR1 reads MNHEY; CDR2 reads SMNVEV (reference sequence). This CDR3 contains 13 residues. The germline V and J ends were trimmed by 1 base and 4 bases, with 7 bases remaining between them. In DNA, the CDR3 is TGTGCCAGCAGTTTATATGTGGCCACTGAAGCTTTCTTT. It is translated as CASSLYVATEAFF.

The V and J genes are TRBV10-3 and TRBJ2-1; TRBD2 agrees at 11 bases. The CDR3 runs 13 residues. J lost 5 bases, V lost 9 bases, and 3 bases had no gene match. In germline, CDR1 is ENHRY, CDR2 SYGVKD. The CDR3 here is CAMGSGRDNEQFF. The CDR3 nucleotides are TGTGCCATGGGTAGCGGGAGGGACAATGAGCAGTTCTTC.

In this sample, this clone turned up a few times. This chain uses TRBV4-2 with TRBJ1-6, with D hard to call. The germline V gene has CDR1 LGHNA and CDR2 YNFKEQ. The CDR3 is made up of 15 amino acids. Trimming removed 0 bases at V and 4 bases at J, with 7 bases between. In DNA, the CDR3 is TGTGCCAGCAGCCAAGAAGTAGGGTATAATTCACCCCTCCACTTT. This codes for CASSQEVGYNSPLHF.

CDR3 sequence: CASSQKAGGTEAFF. The DNA for the CDR3 is TGTGCCAGCAGCCAAAAGGCGGGTGGGACTGAAGCTTTCTTT. V gene TRBV14 combines with J gene TRBJ1-1; D is uncertain. Germline assignment: CDR1 SGHDN and CDR2 FVKESK. Trimming pared 2 bases from V and 5 bases from J, leaving 12 bases between. This CDR3 has 14 residues.

The table lists this clone with a count of one. The chain employs TRBV7-3 and TRBJ2-6; D is ambiguous. V gave up 0 bases and J gave up 3 bases, with 3 bases separating them. The CDR3 is 14 amino acids. Germline CDR1 SGHTA, CDR2 FQGTGA. The chain's CDR3 is CASSLTGGANVLTF. DNA for the CDR3: TGTGCCAGCAGCTTAACGGGTGGGGCCAACGTCCTGACTTTC.

The chain couples TRBV25-1 to TRBJ2-7; D gene unclear. The CDR3 covers 16 residues. CDR1 is MGHDK and CDR2 is SYGVNS in the germline V gene. Trimming removed 4 bases from V and 2 bases from J, with 18 bases in between. The CDR3 nucleotides are TGTGCCAGCAGTGGTGAGATTCTAGGTAACGCCTACGAGCAGTACTTC. Protein sequence: CASSGEILGNAYEQYF.

The V gene is TRBV28, the J gene TRBJ2-3; 9 bases are a match to TRBD1. The trim removed 6 bases at V and 4 bases at J, leaving 11 bases unmatched. The CDR3 is made up of 16 amino acids. CDR1 and CDR2 (germline): MDHEN, SYDVKM. CDR3 protein: CASSPLPGQGPDTQYF. CDR3 in DNA: TGTGCCAGCAGCCCCCTCCCCGGACAGGGGCCAGATACGCAGTATTTT.

The gene calls are TRBV30 and TRBJ1-3; 12 bases map to TRBD1. Germline V gene data show CDR1 as GTSNPN and CDR2 as SVGIG (reference sequence). The CDR3 runs 16 residues. J was trimmed by 3 bases and V by 0 bases; bases with no gene match: 3. CDR3 region: CAWSVGQGAFGNTIYF. The CDR3 bases are TGTGCCTGGAGTGTGGGACAGGGGGCATTTGGAAACACCATATATTTT.

The chain joins TRBV7-9 to TRBJ2-7; perhaps TRBD1 as D (5 bases). This CDR3 has 16 amino acids. Germline V gene lookup returns CDR1 SEHNR and CDR2 FQNEAQ (reference sequence). The V gene lost 3 bases and the J gene lost 4 bases, with 19 bases spanning the gap. The CDR3 protein is CASSFSGRVGIYEQYF. The DNA of the CDR3 is TGTGCCAGCAGCTTTTCGGGCAGGGTGGGAATTTACGAGCAGTACTTC.

The J gene is TRBJ1-2, the V gene TRBV25-1; possibly TRBD1 for D (5 bases). CDR1 is MGHDK, CDR2 SYGVNS, per germline. The length of the CDR3 is 14 residues. V lost 3 bases to trimming and J lost 4 bases, with 12 bases between them. The CDR3 DNA follows: TGTGCCAGCAGTGAGTCGGGGCTGCTCTATGGCTACACCTTC. Translating it yields CASSESGLLYGYTF.

This chain links TRBV5-1 with TRBJ1-6; TRBD1 might be the D (5 bases). This CDR3 comprises 16 residues. Trimming took off 0 bases at V and 5 bases at J, with 12 bases between the two ends. The germline CDR1 and CDR2 sequences are SGHRS and YFSETQ. CDR3 bases: TGCGCCAGCAGCTTGGAGGCAGGGAGAGATAATTCACCCCTCCACTTT. Translated, it gives CASSLEAGRDNSPLHF.

This chain connects TRBV28 to TRBJ1-1; D remains ambiguous. Trimming left V 6 bases short and J 6 bases short, with 8 bases between. This CDR3 spans 11 amino acids. The germline gives CDR1 MDHEN, CDR2 SYDVKM. This CDR3 reads CASSSPSEAFF. CDR3 nucleotide sequence: TGTGCCAGCAGCTCTCCCTCTGAAGCTTTCTTT.

This clone was seen only once. V usage is TRBV9 and J usage is TRBJ2-7, with TRBD1 matching over 8 bases. Germline CDR1 SGDLS, CDR2 YYNGEE. This CDR3 is 16 amino acids long. J was trimmed by 4 bases and V by 4 bases; bases with no gene match: 13. The CDR3 region is CASSTRDRGLLYEQYF. As DNA, the CDR3 is TGTGCCAGCAGCACAAGAGACAGGGGCCTTCTGTACGAGCAGTACTTC.